This paragraph covers one T cell receptor (beta chain) sequence. The CDR3 does not end in the conserved phenylalanine or tryptophan, so this is likely a read error. The sample belongs to a study of CD8+CD57+ T cells in acquired aplastic anemia. Study context: The average for DNA from sorted CD4+ and CD8+ cells was 3 to 4 ug. In CD4+ cells, healthy donors produced an average of approximately 11 million reads.

Germline CDR1 MGHDK, CDR2 SYGVNS. The CDR3 loop spans 14 amino acids. V dropped 6 bases and J dropped 4 bases, with 15 bases sitting between them. Genomic DNA provided the template from which TCR beta VDJ and CDR3 profiles were obtained. MiXCR, run by TCRdb on the reads, gives a single entry per CDR3 protein. The repertoire holds 110,000 or so distinct CDR3 sequences, with roughly 50% as singletons. The sample was sorted CD4+, CD8+, or CD8+CD57+ T cells (not recorded which) from PBMCs. This receptor was obtained from a human donor in good health, serving as a control. This chain joins TRBV25-1 and TRBJ1-1, with D possibly being TRBD1 (6 bases). The CDR3 region is CASRTGAPSTEAFL. CDR3 coding DNA: TGTGCCAGCAGGACGGGGGCCCCGAGCACTGAAGCTTTCCTT.